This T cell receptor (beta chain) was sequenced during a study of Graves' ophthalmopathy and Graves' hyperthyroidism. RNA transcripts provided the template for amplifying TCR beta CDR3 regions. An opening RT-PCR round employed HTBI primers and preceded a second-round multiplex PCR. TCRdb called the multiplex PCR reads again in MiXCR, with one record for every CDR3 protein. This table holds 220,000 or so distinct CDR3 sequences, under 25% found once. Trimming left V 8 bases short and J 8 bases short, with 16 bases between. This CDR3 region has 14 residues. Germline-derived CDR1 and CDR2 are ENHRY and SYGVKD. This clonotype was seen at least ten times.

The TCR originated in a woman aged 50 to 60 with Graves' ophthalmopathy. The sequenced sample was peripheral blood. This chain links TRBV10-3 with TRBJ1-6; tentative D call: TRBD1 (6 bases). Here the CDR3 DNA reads TGTGCCATCGGCCGGACAGACCTAGATTCACCCCTCCACTTT. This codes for CAIGRTDLDSPLHF.